A selection of T cell receptor beta chains follows, all from one sample in a study of T cells expressing NK-cell markers. TCRdb re-analyzed the 5' RACE reads; it lists each CDR3 protein once, without DNA. The sample includes 250,000 to 300,000 distinct CDR3 sequences. Sequencing was done on a sample of blood T cells: a sorted CD56 or NKG2C T cell subset, CD4+ or CD8+ T cells, or bulk PBMC T cells (not recorded which). These receptors all come from a man aged 18 to 35 in good health. Both conserved end residues are part of each CDR3. Fields, in order: V gene, J gene, CDR3 length, CDR3 protein.

>TRBV6-1|TRBJ2-2|13
CASSIQAPGELFF
>TRBV12-3/TRBV12-4|TRBJ1-2|16
CASSLQHPGTGGGYTF
>TRBV7-3|TRBJ2-3|15
CASSFIAGPTDTQYF
>TRBV11-2|TRBJ2-5|14
CASSRFRGEETQYF
>TRBV7-9|TRBJ2-1|15
CASSLVPITVNEQFF
>TRBV12-3/TRBV12-4|TRBJ1-4|14
CASRTGVNSEKLFF
>TRBV7-2|TRBJ2-1|15
CASSVHRDFHNEQFF
>TRBV5-1|TRBJ2-3|15
CASSLDLTDTDTQYF
>TRBV28|TRBJ1-1|16
CASSSRDRGQYTEAFF
>TRBV20-1|TRBJ2-1|14
CSARVAGLYNEQFF
>TRBV12-3/TRBV12-4|TRBJ2-3|15
CASSLGGEYFYGKYF
>TRBV20-1|TRBJ2-3|13
CSAPDRYAILQYF
>TRBV15|TRBJ1-5|17
CATSSDVGRATSQPQHF
>TRBV6-2/TRBV6-3|TRBJ2-7|14
CASSYTGGPYEQYF
>TRBV20-1|TRBJ1-4|12
CSARGPDEKLFF
>TRBV27|TRBJ2-4|13
CASSPLAKNIQYF
>TRBV18|TRBJ1-2|13
CASSAGWGTGYTF
>TRBV6-5|TRBJ1-4|15
CASSYTGGTNEKLFF
>TRBV5-1|TRBJ2-1|14
CATTRDQVYNEQFF
>TRBV21-1|TRBJ2-7|18
CASMRLAGGTQPSYEQYF
>TRBV18|TRBJ1-2|12
CASSGNNYGYTF
>TRBV20-1|TRBJ2-3|14
CSARRGTSPDTQYF
>TRBV5-1|TRBJ2-1|15
CASSPGPLQGPVQFF
>TRBV5-1|TRBJ2-7|14
CASSLADSSRLEYF
>TRBV7-6|TRBJ2-2|14
CASSARLTDGELFF
>TRBV7-3|TRBJ2-7|14
CASSPSTGGGEQYF
>TRBV18|TRBJ2-3|13
CASSPFDTDTQYF
>TRBV29-1|TRBJ2-3|14
CSVDLGRATDTQYF
>TRBV19|TRBJ1-2|11
CASSVRYGYTF
>TRBV4-3|TRBJ2-7|15
CASSPGPGSSYEQYF
>TRBV30|TRBJ2-3|13
CACPREFTDTQYF
>TRBV4-3|TRBJ1-6|15
CASSQTLGSGSPLHF
>TRBV12-3/TRBV12-4|TRBJ2-1|15
CASTTSAQSYNEQFF
>TRBV5-1|TRBJ2-4|16
CASSANYEIAKNIQYF
>TRBV20-1|TRBJ2-1|17
CSASPPLAGGAYNEQFF
>TRBV5-1|TRBJ1-2|15
CASSPRTGDVYGYTF
>TRBV5-1|TRBJ2-3|16
CASSSPGTRSTDTQYF
>TRBV9|TRBJ1-1|12
CASSPLVGEAFF
>TRBV12-3/TRBV12-4|TRBJ1-2|13
CASTTGHLYGYTF
>TRBV5-1|TRBJ2-3|15
CASSLGGEGTDTQYF
>TRBV4-1|TRBJ2-5|15
CASSPRGLLGETQYF
>TRBV6-1|TRBJ2-1|11
CASSPRAEQFF
>TRBV12-5|TRBJ2-3|14
CASGLSPLQDTQYF
>TRBV12-3/TRBV12-4|TRBJ2-5|14
CASSPGRRGGTQYF
>TRBV20-1|TRBJ2-3|16
CSARPRKAGLRDTQYF
>TRBV20-1|TRBJ2-4|14
CSAYGWAFKNIQYF
>TRBV29-1|TRBJ2-1|13
CSVEGLANSEQFF
>TRBV4-3|TRBJ2-2|17
CASSQDVTDAYTGELFF
>TRBV12-3/TRBV12-4|TRBJ2-2|15
CASKRTGLNTGELFF
>TRBV5-1|TRBJ1-1|17
CASSLEATNRRNTEAFF
>TRBV20-1|TRBJ2-3|11
CSAGLADTQYF
>TRBV18|TRBJ1-3|15
CASSARTLSGNTIYF
>TRBV7-2|TRBJ2-1|14
CASSLQGRYNEQFF
>TRBV5-1|TRBJ2-1|13
CASSPDLIREQFF
>TRBV29-1|TRBJ2-5|13
CSVGTGGRGTQYF
>TRBV6-5|TRBJ1-6|17
CASSYSLQSTYNSPLHF
>TRBV5-1|TRBJ1-4|12
CASSPDGGKLFF